A single sample gave rise to the 26 T cell receptor beta chains below, sequenced in a study of shared clonotypes between healthy human individuals. TCRdb's copy holds only in-frame clones and misses some; the assay was immunoSEQ multiplex PCR. The sample holds over 700,000 clones; 55% to 75% are singletons and the top ten take roughly 1.8%. What was sequenced was memory CD4+ T cells sorted from blood. As to subset: CD45RA-negative fraction. The receptor set was obtained from a woman aged 25-40 years in good health.

This clone has a count of ten or more. This chain connects TRBV4-2 to TRBJ1-1; D perhaps matches TRBD1 (6 bases). V was clipped by 0 bases and J by 1 base, with 12 bases between them. Germline V gene lookup returns CDR1 LGHNA and CDR2 YNFKEQ. CDR3 length equals 16 residues. CDR3 nucleotide sequence: TGTGCCAGCAGCCAAGATGGGGGCAGCAAGAACACTGAAGCTTTCTTT. This encodes CASSQDGGSKNTEAFF.

This clone was seen a few times. V and J are TRBV6-1 and TRBJ1-4, with D unresolved. V lost 6 bases and J 0 bases, leaving 5 bases between the germline ends. Germline CDR1 is MNHNS and CDR2 is SASEGT. The CDR3 spans 13 residues. This CDR3 reads CASRRSTNEKLFF. The CDR3 DNA follows: TGTGCCAGCAGGAGGTCAACTAATGAAAAACTGTTTTTT.

To note about this clone: Other nucleotide sequences from this sample produce the same CDR3. This rearrangement joins TRBV7-9 to TRBJ2-5; no firm D call. Trimming removed 1 base at V and 5 bases at J, with 8 bases between. The CDR3 has 13 amino acids. Germline values: CDR1 SEHNR, CDR2 FQNEAQ (reference sequence). As DNA, the CDR3 is TGTGCCAGCAGCTTAGGGGATCGGGAGACCCAGTACTTC. Its protein is CASSLGDRETQYF.

The rearrangement links TRBV11-3 to TRBJ2-1; TRBD1 might be the D (5 bases). Looked up from germline, CDR1 is SGHNT and CDR2 is YENEEA. CDR3 length: 14 residues. V lost 2 bases, J lost 6 bases, and 11 bases lay in between. The CDR3 coding sequence is TGTGCCAGCAGCTTACAGGGCGGACCCAATGAGCAGTTCTTC. Translated: CASSLQGGPNEQFF.

V gene TRBV5-1 combines with J gene TRBJ2-3, with TRBD2 matching 9 bases. The V gene's germline CDR1 is SGHRS and CDR2 YFSETQ. V lost 4 bases, J lost 6 bases, and 6 bases stayed unmatched. This CDR3 is built from 14 residues. CDR3 DNA: TGCGCCAGCAGCACTAGCGGGCAACGGGATACGCAGTATTTT. This encodes CASSTSGQRDTQYF.

DNA of the CDR3: TGTGCCAGCTCCCGCGACCCAGCCTACGAGCAGTACTTC. Its protein is CASSRDPAYEQYF. The rearrangement links TRBV18 to TRBJ2-7, with D hard to call. CDR1 KGHSH and CDR2 LQKENI come from the germline V gene. The CDR3 runs to 13 residues. With 6 bases removed from V and 2 bases from J, the gap between germline ends came to 11 bases.

The chain combines TRBV7-3 with TRBJ2-3; 7 positions match TRBD2. Germline lookup yields CDR1 SGHTA and CDR2 FQGTGA. Trimming cost V 5 bases and J 1 base; bases outside gene matches: 6. The CDR3 sequence is 15 residues long. As DNA, the CDR3 is TGTGCCAGCAGCATCTATCTAGCGGGCACAGATACGCAGTATTTT. Amino acids: CASSIYLAGTDTQYF. Full variable domain (outside the CDR3, taken from reference TRBV7-3 and TRBJ2-3): GAGVSQTPSNKVTEKGKYVELRCDPISGHTALYWYRQSLGQGPEFLIYFQGTGAADDSGLPNDRFFAVRPEGSVSTLKIQRTERGDSAVYLCASSIYLAGTDTQYFGPGTRLTVL.

This chain links TRBV5-1 with TRBJ2-2, with TRBD2 as a possible D gene (6 bases). Per germline, CDR1 SGHRS and CDR2 YFSETQ. This CDR3 is built from 13 residues. V lost 2 bases and J lost 6, with 8 bases in between. CDR3 DNA sequence: TGCGCCAGCAGCTTTCGCGGGGCCGGGGAGCTGTTTTTT. Its translation: CASSFRGAGELFF.

The chain is built from TRBV15 and TRBJ2-1; 7 nucleotides match TRBD2. Germline V gives CDR1 LNHNV, CDR2 YYDKDF (reference sequence). The junction had 5 bases not matched to a gene; V was cut back by 5 bases and J by 4 bases. This CDR3 is built from 14 residues. CDR3 DNA sequence: TGTGCCACCAGCCATCTAGCGGATTACAATGAGCAGTTCTTC. Translation: CATSHLADYNEQFF.

As for this clone: This same CDR3 is encoded by further DNA sequences in the sample. The J gene is TRBJ1-4, the V gene TRBV28, with 7 bases fitting TRBD1. CDR1 is MDHEN, CDR2 SYDVKM, per germline. J was trimmed by 8 bases and V by 3 bases; bases with no gene match: 3. This CDR3 is 13 amino acids long. The CDR3 reads CASSFRGSEKLFF. The CDR3 DNA sequence: TGTGCCAGCAGTTTCAGGGGGAGCGAAAAACTGTTTTTT.

The CDR3 DNA follows: TGTGCCAGCAGCTGGGCGGGCAGCTCCTACGAGCAGTACTTC. It codes for CASSWAGSSYEQYF. The chain joins TRBV5-4 to TRBJ2-7, with TRBD2 as a possible D gene (5 bases). Trimming took 3 bases from V and 0 from J, leaving 10 bases between them. The CDR3 has 14 amino acids. Germline loops: CDR1 SGHNT, CDR2 YYREEE (reference sequence).

The chain combines TRBV19 with TRBJ1-2; 8 bases align to TRBD1. This CDR3 has 13 amino acids. J gave up 6 bases and V 6 bases, and 6 bases lay outside the gene matches. CDR1 is LNHDA, CDR2 SQIVND, per germline (reference sequence). The CDR3 loop reads CASRIGQGHGYTF. The DNA for the CDR3 is TGTGCCAGTAGAATCGGACAGGGACATGGCTACACCTTC. Based on the CDR3 plus reference TRBV19 and TRBJ1-2, the full variable domain is DGGITQSPKYLFRKEGQNVTLSCEQNLNHDAMYWYRQDPGQGLRLIYYSQIVNDFQKGDIAEGYSVSREKKESFPLTVTSAQKNPTAFYLCASRIGQGHGYTFGSGTRLTVV.

The chain joins TRBV6-5 to TRBJ2-3, with D perhaps TRBD2 (5 bases). This CDR3 is built from 14 residues. V lost 5 bases and J 5 bases, leaving 14 bases between the germline ends. Germline assignment: CDR1 MNHEY and CDR2 SVGAGI. The CDR3 region is CASSRRDPLDTQYF. DNA for the CDR3: TGTGCCAGCAGTCGACGGGATCCTCTAGATACGCAGTATTTT.

The chain employs TRBV5-1 and TRBJ1-3, with a tentative D call TRBD1 (6 bases). CDR3 length: 15 amino acids. V dropped 5 bases and J dropped 4 bases, with 16 bases sitting between them. The germline V gene encodes CDR1 SGHRS and CDR2 YFSETQ. The CDR3 bases are TGCGCCAGCAGTAACGACAGGACGGTAGGAAACACCATATATTTT. Amino acids: CASSNDRTVGNTIYF. Drawing the rest from reference TRBV5-1 and TRBJ1-3, the complete variable domain is KAGVTQTPRYLIKTRGQQVTLSCSPISGHRSVSWYQQTPGQGLQFLFEYFSETQRNKGNFPGRFSGRQFSNSRSEMNVSTLELGDSALYLCASSNDRTVGNTIYFGEGSWLTVV.

The chain has TRBV9 and TRBJ1-1; 10 bases are a match to TRBD1. The CDR3 contains 16 residues. V trimming: 0 bases; J trimming: 6 bases; junction bases outside the gene matches: 8. The germline gives CDR1 SGDLS, CDR2 YYNGEE. The DNA for the CDR3 is TGTGCCAGCAGCGTAGTTCTAGGGACAGGGGCTCCTGAAGCTTTCTTT. It is translated as CASSVVLGTGAPEAFF.

This chain joins TRBV11-3 and TRBJ1-1; TRBD1 aligns across 7 bases. The germline V gene has CDR1 SGHNT and CDR2 YENEEA. The trim removed 4 bases at V and 6 bases at J, leaving 11 bases unmatched. This CDR3 is 15 amino acids long. The CDR3: CASSSLRQGGPEAFF. In DNA form, the CDR3 reads TGTGCCAGCAGCTCCCTCCGACAGGGAGGCCCTGAAGCTTTCTTT.

The V gene is TRBV19, the J gene TRBJ1-4, with 8 bases matching TRBD1. Germline CDR1 is LNHDA and CDR2 is SQIVND (reference sequence). The CDR3 totals 14 residues. The ends lost 4 bases at V and 7 bases at J; junction bases unmatched: 5. The CDR3 region is CASSRGQGSEKLFF. The DNA for the CDR3 is TGTGCCAGTAGTAGAGGACAGGGCAGTGAAAAACTGTTTTTT.

This sequence joins TRBV9 and TRBJ2-3, with 12 positions matching TRBD2. The CDR3 totals 16 residues. Trimming took 4 bases from V and 5 from J; bases not matched to a gene: 8. Germline CDR1 SGDLS, CDR2 YYNGEE. The CDR3 sequence is CASSPLAGGPRDTQYF. For the CDR3, the DNA is TGTGCCAGCAGCCCCCTAGCGGGAGGGCCTAGAGATACGCAGTATTTT.

The rearrangement links TRBV5-8 to TRBJ1-1; D unclear. The CDR3 totals 14 residues. Trimming took off 1 base at V and 2 bases at J, with 9 bases between the two ends. CDR1 is SGHTS and CDR2 is YDEGEE in the germline V gene. The CDR3 spells CASSLLVINTEAFF. DNA for the CDR3: TGTGCCAGCAGCTTGCTCGTGATAAACACTGAAGCTTTCTTT.

This rearrangement joins TRBV11-3 to TRBJ2-7; D might be TRBD1 or TRBD2, each matching 5 bases. V was clipped by 4 bases and J by 3 bases, with 13 bases between them. The CDR3 is 14 residues long. Germline V gene data show CDR1 as SGHNT and CDR2 as YENEEA. The CDR3: CASSSGTGYYEQYF. DNA of the CDR3: TGTGCCAGCAGCTCCGGGACCGGGTACTACGAGCAGTACTTC.

The chain carries TRBV10-3 and TRBJ1-2; no reliable D call. The CDR3 sequence is 13 residues long. V was pared by 3 bases and J by 2 bases, with 7 bases between. CDR1 is ENHRY and CDR2 is SYGVKD in the germline V gene. The CDR3 nucleotides are TGTGCCATCAGTGAACATACGAACTATGGCTACACCTTC. As protein: CAISEHTNYGYTF.

The CDR3 here is CASSLSPGQGLKEQYF. CDR3 DNA sequence: TGCGCCAGCAGCTTGAGTCCCGGACAGGGGTTGAAAGAGCAGTACTTC. The chain joins TRBV5-1 to TRBJ2-7; 9 nucleotides match TRBD1. The CDR3 is 16 residues long. Germline V gene lookup returns CDR1 SGHRS and CDR2 YFSETQ. Trimming at V came to 1 base and at J to 7 bases, leaving 12 bases not matched to a gene.

The V gene is TRBV4-2, the J gene TRBJ1-5, with a tentative D call TRBD1 (5 bases). Germline assignment: CDR1 LGHNA and CDR2 YNFKEQ. This CDR3 has 18 residues. Trimming took 1 base from V and 9 from J, leaving 25 bases between them. CDR3 nucleotide sequence: TGTGCCAGCAGCCAAGTATCCGAAGGGGCCGACCACGTACGGCCCCAGCATTTT. It encodes CASSQVSEGADHVRPQHF.

The chain joins TRBV12-5 to TRBJ2-3, with TRBD2 matching over 11 bases. J was trimmed by 0 bases and V by 6 bases; bases with no gene match: 2. Germline CDR1 LGHNT, CDR2 FRNRAP. The CDR3 spans 15 residues. In DNA form, the CDR3 reads TGTGCTAGTGGCACTAGCGGGAGTAGCACAGATACGCAGTATTTT. Protein product: CASGTSGSSTDTQYF.

The chain joins TRBV6-5 to TRBJ1-6; TRBD1 matches at 7 bases. The ends lost 2 bases at V and 5 bases at J; junction bases unmatched: 6. The CDR3 sequence is 16 residues long. Germline CDR1 reads MNHEY; CDR2 reads SVGAGI. CDR3 sequence (DNA): TGTGCCAGCAGTTACACAGGGACAGCGAATAATTCACCCCTCCACTTT. It codes for CASSYTGTANNSPLHF.

The chain links TRBV27 to TRBJ2-7; D is uncertain. CDR3 length: 11 amino acids. In germline, CDR1 is MNHEY, CDR2 SMNVEV (reference sequence). V lost 11 bases, J lost 0 bases, and 8 bases lay in between. The CDR3: CASKSSYEQYF. The DNA of the CDR3 is TGTGCCTCCAAGAGCTCCTACGAGCAGTACTTC.